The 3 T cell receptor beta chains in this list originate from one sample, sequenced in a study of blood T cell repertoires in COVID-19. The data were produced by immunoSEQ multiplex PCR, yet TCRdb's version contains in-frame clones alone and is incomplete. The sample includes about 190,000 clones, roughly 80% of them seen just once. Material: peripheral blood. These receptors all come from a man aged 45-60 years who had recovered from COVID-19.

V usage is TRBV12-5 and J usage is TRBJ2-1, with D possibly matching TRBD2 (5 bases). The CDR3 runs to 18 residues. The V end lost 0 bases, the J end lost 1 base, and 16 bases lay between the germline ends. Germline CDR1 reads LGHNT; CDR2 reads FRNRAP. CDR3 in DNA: TGTGCTAGTGGTTTGGTACTTAGCGTAAGCCCTTCCTACAATGAGCAGTTCTTC. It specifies CASGLVLSVSPSYNEQFF. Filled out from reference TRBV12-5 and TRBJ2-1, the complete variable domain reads DARVTQTPRHKVTEMGQEVTMRCQPILGHNTVFWYRQTMMQGLELLAYFRNRAPLDDSGMPKDRFSAEMPDATLATLKIQPSEPRDSAVYFCASGLVLSVSPSYNEQFFGPGTRLTVL.

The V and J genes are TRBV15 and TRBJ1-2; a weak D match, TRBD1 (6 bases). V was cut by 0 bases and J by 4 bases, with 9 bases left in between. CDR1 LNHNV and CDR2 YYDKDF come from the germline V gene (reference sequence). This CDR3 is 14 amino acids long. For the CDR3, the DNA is TGTGCCACCAGCAGAGATCTGACAGGCTATGGCTACACCTTC. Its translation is CATSRDLTGYGYTF.

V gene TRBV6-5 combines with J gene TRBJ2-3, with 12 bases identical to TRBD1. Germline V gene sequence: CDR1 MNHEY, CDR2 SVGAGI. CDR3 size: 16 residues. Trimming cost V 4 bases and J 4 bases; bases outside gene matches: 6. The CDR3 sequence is CASSWDRGPTPDTQYF. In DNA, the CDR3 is TGTGCCAGCAGTTGGGACAGGGGGCCCACTCCAGATACGCAGTATTTT.